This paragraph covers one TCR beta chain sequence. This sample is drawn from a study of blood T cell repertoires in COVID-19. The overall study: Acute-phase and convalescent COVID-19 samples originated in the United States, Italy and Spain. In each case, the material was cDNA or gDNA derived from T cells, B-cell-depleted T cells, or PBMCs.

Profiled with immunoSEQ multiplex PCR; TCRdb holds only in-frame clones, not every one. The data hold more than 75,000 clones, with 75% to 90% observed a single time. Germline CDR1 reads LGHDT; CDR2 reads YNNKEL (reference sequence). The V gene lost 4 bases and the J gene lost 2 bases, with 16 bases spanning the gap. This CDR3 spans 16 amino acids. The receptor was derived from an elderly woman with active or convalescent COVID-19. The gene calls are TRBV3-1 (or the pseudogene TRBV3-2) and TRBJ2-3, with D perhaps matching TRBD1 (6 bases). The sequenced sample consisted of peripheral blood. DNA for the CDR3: TGTGCCAGCAGCCCATCGGCAGGGGTGGTCACAGATACGCAGTATTTT. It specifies CASSPSAGVVTDTQYF.